This TCR beta chain was recorded in a study of blood T cell repertoires in COVID-19. Ages ranged from about 18 to 89 years, with residence in approximately 23 US areas. Sequencing was performed with immunoSEQ multiplex PCR; in TCRdb, only in-frame clones are kept and a portion is missing. In the table there are roughly 400,000 clones, 80% to 95% of which are singletons. Germline CDR1 is SGHRS and CDR2 is YFSETQ. The CDR3 totals 17 residues. The V gene end was trimmed by 0 bases and the J gene end by 4 bases; junction bases not matched to a gene: 3. This receptor was obtained from a man younger than 35 who had recovered from COVID-19. This chain links TRBV5-1 with TRBJ2-2; 13 bases are shared with TRBD2. Sequencing was performed on PBMCs or T cells enriched from blood (not recorded which). CDR3 residues: CASSLELAGGPTGELFF. CDR3 coding DNA: TGCGCCAGCAGCTTGGAACTAGCGGGAGGGCCCACCGGGGAGCTGTTTTTT.